This T cell receptor (beta chain) was found in a study of blood T cells in healthy people across ages. Study-wide points: The CMV status of each donor remained undetermined, and this could have confounded shifts in expanded clonotypes.

A sample-barcoded 5' primer and a J-beta primer mix were used in a second PCR of roughly 7 to 11 cycles. TCRdb reprocessed the 5' RACE reads with MiXCR, giving one entry per CDR3 protein. There are approximately 1.5 million distinct CDR3 sequences in the sample; 34% occur only once, and over 9% lies in the top ten. The CDR3 totals 11 residues. CDR1 and CDR2 (germline): DFQATT, SNEGSKA (reference sequence). Trimming pared 7 bases from V and 7 bases from J, leaving 11 bases between. Comment on this clonotype: The antigen is unknown.

V and J are TRBV20-1 and TRBJ2-1, with a weak D call TRBD1 (5 bases). Sequencing was performed on blood. This TCR was sampled from a woman in her twenties or thirties in good health. CDR3 region: CSGHQGNEQFF. The CDR3 DNA reads as TGCAGTGGACACCAGGGTAATGAGCAGTTCTTC.